This TCR beta chain was sequenced in a study of blood T cell repertoires in COVID-19. Comment on this clone: The same CDR3 can be traced to other DNA sequences in this sample.

CDR1 LNHDA and CDR2 SQIVND come from the germline V gene (reference sequence). The V gene end was trimmed by 3 bases and the J gene end by 2 bases; junction bases not matched to a gene: 3. The CDR3 has 15 amino acids. Clones were read by immunoSEQ multiplex PCR, and TCRdb kept only the in-frame ones, dropping some. The sample has roughly 220,000 clones; 90% are singletons. V gene TRBV19 combines with J gene TRBJ1-2; 10 bases align to TRBD1. This TCR was recovered from a man younger than 40 who had been exposed to COVID-19. The sample consisted of PBMCs or T cells enriched from blood (not recorded which). CDR3 nucleotide sequence: TGTGCCAGTAGTATCGGGGGACAGGGGAACTATGGCTACACCTTC. Amino acid sequence: CASSIGGQGNYGYTF.